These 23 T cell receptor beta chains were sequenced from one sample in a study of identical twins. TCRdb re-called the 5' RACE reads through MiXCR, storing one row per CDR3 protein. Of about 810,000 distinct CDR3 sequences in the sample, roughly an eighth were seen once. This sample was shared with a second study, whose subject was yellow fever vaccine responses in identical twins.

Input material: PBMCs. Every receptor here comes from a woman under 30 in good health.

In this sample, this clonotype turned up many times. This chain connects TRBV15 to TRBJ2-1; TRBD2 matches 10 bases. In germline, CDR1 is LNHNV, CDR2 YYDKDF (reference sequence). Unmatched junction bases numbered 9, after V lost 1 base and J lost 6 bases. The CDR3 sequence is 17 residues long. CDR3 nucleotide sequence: TGTGCCACCAGCAGAGCCCAACTAGCGGGAAGGTCCAATGAGCAGTTCTTC. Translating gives CATSRAQLAGRSNEQFF.

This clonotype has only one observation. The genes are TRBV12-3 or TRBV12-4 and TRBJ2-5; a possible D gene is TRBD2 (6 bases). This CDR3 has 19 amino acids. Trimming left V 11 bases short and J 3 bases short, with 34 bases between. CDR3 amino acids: CARCLAPSLGGAGKETQYF. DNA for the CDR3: TGTGCCCGCTGTTTAGCCCCTAGTTTAGGCGGGGCTGGGAAAGAGACCCAGTACTTC.

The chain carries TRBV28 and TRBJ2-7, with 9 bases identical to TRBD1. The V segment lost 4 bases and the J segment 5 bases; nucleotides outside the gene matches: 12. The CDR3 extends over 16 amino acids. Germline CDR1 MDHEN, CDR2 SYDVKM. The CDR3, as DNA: TGTGCCAGCAGTTCCCCCCCCCGGGACAGGGCTAACGAGCAGTACTTC. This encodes CASSSPPRDRANEQYF. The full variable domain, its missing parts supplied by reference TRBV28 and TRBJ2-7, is DVKVTQSSRYLVKRTGEKVFLECVQDMDHENMFWYRQDPGLGLRLIYFSYDVKMKEKGDIPEGYSVSREKKERFSLILESASTNQTSMYLCASSSPPRDRANEQYFGPGTRLTVT.

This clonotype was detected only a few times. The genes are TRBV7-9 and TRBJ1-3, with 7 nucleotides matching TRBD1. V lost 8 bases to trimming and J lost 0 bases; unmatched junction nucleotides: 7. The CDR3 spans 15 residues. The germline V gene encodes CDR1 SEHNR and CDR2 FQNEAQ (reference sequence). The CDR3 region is CASELQGTSGNTIYF. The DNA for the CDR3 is TGTGCCAGCGAGCTACAGGGGACCTCTGGAAACACCATATATTTT. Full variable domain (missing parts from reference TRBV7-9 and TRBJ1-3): DTGVSQNPRHKITKRGQNVTFRCDPISEHNRLYWYRQTLGQGPEFLTYFQNEAQLEKSRLLSDRFSAERPKGSFSTLEIQRTEQGDSAMYLCASELQGTSGNTIYFGEGSWLTVV.

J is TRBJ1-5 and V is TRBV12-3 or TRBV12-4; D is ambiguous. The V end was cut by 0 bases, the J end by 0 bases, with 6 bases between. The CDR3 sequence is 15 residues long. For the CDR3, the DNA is TGTGCCAGCAGTTTAGCAGAGGCTAGCAATCAGCCCCAGCATTTT. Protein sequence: CASSLAEASNQPQHF.

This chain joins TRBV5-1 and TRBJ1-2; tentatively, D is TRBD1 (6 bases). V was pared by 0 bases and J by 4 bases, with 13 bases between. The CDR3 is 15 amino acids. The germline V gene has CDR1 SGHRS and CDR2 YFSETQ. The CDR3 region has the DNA TGCGCCAGCAGCTTGGATGGGGCAGGGGCCTATGGCTACACCTTC. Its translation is CASSLDGAGAYGYTF.

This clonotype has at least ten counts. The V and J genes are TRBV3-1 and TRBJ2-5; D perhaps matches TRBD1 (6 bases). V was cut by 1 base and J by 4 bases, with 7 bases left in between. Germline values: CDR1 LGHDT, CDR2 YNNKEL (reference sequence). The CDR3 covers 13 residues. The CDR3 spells CASSQGRGETQYF. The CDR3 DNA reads TGTGCCAGCAGCCAAGGCAGGGGAGAGACCCAGTACTTC.

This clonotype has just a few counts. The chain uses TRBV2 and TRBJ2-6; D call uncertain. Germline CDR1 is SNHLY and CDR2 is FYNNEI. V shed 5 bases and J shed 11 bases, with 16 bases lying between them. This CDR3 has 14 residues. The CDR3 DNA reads TGTGCCAGCAGTCTATCGAGTCCGAAAGACGTCCTGACTTTC. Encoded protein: CASSLSSPKDVLTF.

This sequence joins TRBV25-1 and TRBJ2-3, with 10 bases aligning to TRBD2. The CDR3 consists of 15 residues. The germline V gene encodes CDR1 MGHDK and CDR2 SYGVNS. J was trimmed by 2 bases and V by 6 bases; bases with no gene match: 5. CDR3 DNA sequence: TGTGCCAGCAGCTCTAGCGGGAGACACACAGATACGCAGTATTTT. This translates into CASSSSGRHTDTQYF.

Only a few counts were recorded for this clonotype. This CDR3 is CASSLSGVFAEAFF. The CDR3, as DNA: TGCGCCAGCAGCTTGTCAGGGGTATTCGCTGAAGCTTTCTTT. This rearrangement joins TRBV5-1 to TRBJ1-1, with D maybe TRBD1 (6 bases). From germline, CDR1 is SGHRS and CDR2 YFSETQ. The CDR3 has 14 residues. The V and J ends lost 1 base and 6 bases respectively, with 13 bases between them. Based on the CDR3 plus reference TRBV5-1 and TRBJ1-1, the full variable domain is KAGVTQTPRYLIKTRGQQVTLSCSPISGHRSVSWYQQTPGQGLQFLFEYFSETQRNKGNFPGRFSGRQFSNSRSEMNVSTLELGDSALYLCASSLSGVFAEAFFGQGTRLTVV.

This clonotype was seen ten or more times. CDR3 sequence: CATSRDLWTGRAYEQYF. The CDR3 DNA reads as TGTGCCACCAGCAGAGATCTCTGGACAGGGCGAGCCTACGAGCAGTACTTC. V is TRBV15 and J is TRBJ2-7; 8 nucleotides match TRBD1. Germline V gene sequence: CDR1 LNHNV, CDR2 YYDKDF (reference sequence). This CDR3 spans 17 amino acids. V trimming: 0 bases; J trimming: 2 bases; junction bases outside the gene matches: 9.

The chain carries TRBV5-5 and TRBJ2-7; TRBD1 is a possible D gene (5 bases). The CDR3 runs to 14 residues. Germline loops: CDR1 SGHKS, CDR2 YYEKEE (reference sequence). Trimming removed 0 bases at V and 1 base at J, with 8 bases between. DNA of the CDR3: TGTGCCAGCAGCTTGGGACAGCCTTCCTACGAGCAGTACTTC. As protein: CASSLGQPSYEQYF.

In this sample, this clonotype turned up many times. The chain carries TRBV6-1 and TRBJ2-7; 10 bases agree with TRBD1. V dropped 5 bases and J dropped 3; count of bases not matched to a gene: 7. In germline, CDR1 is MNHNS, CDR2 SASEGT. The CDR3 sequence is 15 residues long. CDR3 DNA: TGTGCCAGCAGTCCTTCCGGGACAGGGGACTACGAGCAGTACGTC. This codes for CASSPSGTGDYEQYV.

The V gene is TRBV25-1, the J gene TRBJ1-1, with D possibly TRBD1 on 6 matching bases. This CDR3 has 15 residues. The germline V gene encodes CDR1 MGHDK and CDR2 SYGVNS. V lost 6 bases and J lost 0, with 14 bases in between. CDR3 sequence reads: CASSKNRDLNTEAFF. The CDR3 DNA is TGTGCCAGCAGCAAAAACAGGGACTTGAACACTGAAGCTTTCTTT.

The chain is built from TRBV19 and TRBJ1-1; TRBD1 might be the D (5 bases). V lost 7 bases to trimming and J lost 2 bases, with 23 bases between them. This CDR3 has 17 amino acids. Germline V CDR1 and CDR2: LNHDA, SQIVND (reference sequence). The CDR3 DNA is TGTGCCAGTACCATACTCGGGACGACAACCCCAAACACTGAAGCTTTCTTT. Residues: CASTILGTTTPNTEAFF.

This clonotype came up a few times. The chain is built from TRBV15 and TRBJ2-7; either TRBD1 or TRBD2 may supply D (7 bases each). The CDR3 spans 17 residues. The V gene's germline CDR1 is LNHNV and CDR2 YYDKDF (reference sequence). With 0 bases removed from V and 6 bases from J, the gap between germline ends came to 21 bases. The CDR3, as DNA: TGTGCCACCAGCAGAGATCCCCCAGGGGGGGCGTCATCCGAGCAGTACGTC. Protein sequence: CATSRDPPGGASSEQYV.

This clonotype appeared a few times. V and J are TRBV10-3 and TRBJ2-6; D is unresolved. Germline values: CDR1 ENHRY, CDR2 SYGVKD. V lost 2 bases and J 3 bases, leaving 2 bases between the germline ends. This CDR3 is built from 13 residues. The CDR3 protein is CAISEVGANVLTF. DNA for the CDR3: TGTGCCATCAGTGAGGTTGGGGCCAACGTCCTGACTTTC.

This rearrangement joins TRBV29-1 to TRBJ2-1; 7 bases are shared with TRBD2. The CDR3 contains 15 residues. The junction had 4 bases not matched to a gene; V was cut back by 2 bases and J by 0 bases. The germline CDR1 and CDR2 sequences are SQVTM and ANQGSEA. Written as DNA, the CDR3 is TGCAGCGTTGAAAGGGGCGGGAGCTCCTACAATGAGCAGTTCTTC. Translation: CSVERGGSSYNEQFF.

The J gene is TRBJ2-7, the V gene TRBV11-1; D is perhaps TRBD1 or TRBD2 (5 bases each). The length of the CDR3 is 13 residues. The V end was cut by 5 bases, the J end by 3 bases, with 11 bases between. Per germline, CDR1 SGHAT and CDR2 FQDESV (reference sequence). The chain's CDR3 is CASSPGPDYEQYV. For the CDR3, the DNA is TGTGCCAGCAGCCCGGGACCGGACTACGAGCAGTACGTC.

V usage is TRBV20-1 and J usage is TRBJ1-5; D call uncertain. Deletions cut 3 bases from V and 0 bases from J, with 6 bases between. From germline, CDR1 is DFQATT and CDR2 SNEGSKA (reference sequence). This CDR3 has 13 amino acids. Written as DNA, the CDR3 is TGCAGTGCTAGTGTCCATAGCAATCAGCCCCAGCATTTT. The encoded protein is CSASVHSNQPQHF.

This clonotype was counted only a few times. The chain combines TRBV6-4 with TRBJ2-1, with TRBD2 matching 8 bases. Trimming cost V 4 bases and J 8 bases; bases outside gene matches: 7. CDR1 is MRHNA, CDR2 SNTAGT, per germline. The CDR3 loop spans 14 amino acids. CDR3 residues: CASSVGRGEDEQFF. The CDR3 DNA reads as TGTGCCAGCAGTGTCGGGCGGGGGGAGGATGAGCAGTTCTTC.

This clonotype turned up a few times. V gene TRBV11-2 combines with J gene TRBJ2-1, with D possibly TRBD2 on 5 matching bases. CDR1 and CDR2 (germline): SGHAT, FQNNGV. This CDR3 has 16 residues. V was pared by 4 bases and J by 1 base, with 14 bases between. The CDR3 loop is CASSSPFRESYNEQFF. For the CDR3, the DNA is TGTGCCAGCAGCTCCCCTTTCCGGGAATCCTACAATGAGCAGTTCTTC. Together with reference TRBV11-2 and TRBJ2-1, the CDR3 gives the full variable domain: EAGVAQSPRYKIIEKRQSVAFWCNPISGHATLYWYQQILGQGPKLLIQFQNNGVVDDSQLPKDRFSAERLKGVDSTLKIQPAKLEDSAVYLCASSSPFRESYNEQFFGPGTRLTVL.

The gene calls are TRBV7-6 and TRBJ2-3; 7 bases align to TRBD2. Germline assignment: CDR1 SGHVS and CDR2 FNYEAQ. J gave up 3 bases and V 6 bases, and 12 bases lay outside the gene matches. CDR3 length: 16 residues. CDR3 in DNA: TGTGCCAGCAGGGGGGGGGGTCTCCGTGGGACAGATACGCAGTATTTT. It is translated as CASRGGGLRGTDTQYF.